A selection of T cell receptor beta chains follows, all from one sample in a study of type 1 and type 2 diabetes patients. TCRdb analysed the multiplex PCR reads with MiXCR anew, one entry per CDR3 protein. The sample contains 250,000 or so distinct CDR3 sequences, roughly 50% of which appear only once. The sample consisted of peripheral blood mononuclear cells (PBMCs). These receptors all come from a man aged 18 to 30 with type 2 diabetes. CDR3s include the opening cysteine and the closing phenylalanine or tryptophan. A D gene is named only where the DNA matches it firmly. Size tells how often a clone was seen (once, few, many) or the class of an expanded clone, and some rows leave it out.

V gene: TRBV15; clone size: many; J gene: TRBJ2-7; D gene: TRBD2; CDR3 DNA: TGTGCCACCAGTACTAGCGGGAGGCAGAACGAGCAGTACTTC; CDR3 protein: CATSTSGRQNEQYF
V gene: TRBV7-2; clone size: many; J gene: TRBJ1-2; D gene: TRBD1; CDR3 DNA: TGTGCCAGCAGACGCATTACAGGGGACTATGGCTACACCTTC; CDR3 protein: CASRRITGDYGYTF
V gene: TRBV7-3; clone size: .; J gene: TRBJ2-7; D gene: .; CDR3 DNA: TGTGCCAGCAGCCTTCCAGGGGCGGGCGAGCAGTACTTC; CDR3 protein: CASSLPGAGEQYF
V gene: TRBV19; clone size: .; J gene: TRBJ2-1; D gene: TRBD2; CDR3 DNA: TGTGCCAGTAGTATAGATCGGAGGGCTAGCGGGAGGTGGGGCTACAATGAGCAGTTCTTC; CDR3 protein: CASSIDRRASGRWGYNEQFF
V gene: TRBV12-3/TRBV12-4; clone size: .; J gene: TRBJ1-1; D gene: TRBD1; CDR3 DNA: TGTGCCAGCAAACGACAGGGATCTGAAGCTTTCTTT; CDR3 protein: CASKRQGSEAFF
V gene: TRBV7-6; clone size: .; J gene: TRBJ1-1; D gene: .; CDR3 DNA: TGTGCCAGCAGCCCGGGGCCTAACACTGAAGCTTTCTTT; CDR3 protein: CASSPGPNTEAFF
V gene: TRBV28; clone size: .; J gene: TRBJ1-1; D gene: .; CDR3 DNA: TGTGCCAGCAGTCTAGGGGGGGGGCGGATCACTGAAGCTTTCTTT; CDR3 protein: CASSLGGGRITEAFF
V gene: TRBV2; clone size: few; J gene: TRBJ1-6; D gene: .; CDR3 DNA: TGTGCCAGCAGGATTTGGGAATCCTATAATTCACCCCTCCACTTT; CDR3 protein: CASRIWESYNSPLHF
V gene: TRBV6-5; clone size: few; J gene: TRBJ1-1; D gene: .; CDR3 DNA: TGTGCCAGCAGTTACAAAGAGAACACTGAAGCTTTCTTT; CDR3 protein: CASSYKENTEAFF
V gene: TRBV2; clone size: few; J gene: TRBJ1-6; D gene: TRBD1; CDR3 DNA: TGTGCCAGCATTTCCACAGGGGGCTTTAATTCACCCCTCCACTTT; CDR3 protein: CASISTGGFNSPLHF
V gene: TRBV7-2; clone size: few; J gene: TRBJ2-7; D gene: .; CDR3 DNA: TGTGCCAGCAGCTTAGACAACTCCGGGAGAAGGGGAATCTACGAGCAGTACTTC; CDR3 protein: CASSLDNSGRRGIYEQYF
V gene: TRBV2; clone size: once; J gene: TRBJ1-5; D gene: .; CDR3 DNA: TGTGCCAGCGGTGCAGGCCCCAGGGGCAATCAGCCCCAGCATTTT; CDR3 protein: CASGAGPRGNQPQHF
V gene: TRBV4-3; clone size: few; J gene: TRBJ1-1; D gene: .; CDR3 DNA: TGCGCCAGCAGCCAAGACTGGGAGGGCCCTGAAGCTTTCTTT; CDR3 protein: CASSQDWEGPEAFF
V gene: TRBV7-2; clone size: few; J gene: TRBJ2-7; D gene: TRBD1; CDR3 DNA: TGTGCCAGCAGCCACAGGGGCTCCTCCGAGCAGTACTTC; CDR3 protein: CASSHRGSSEQYF
V gene: TRBV7-7; clone size: few; J gene: TRBJ2-5; D gene: TRBD2; CDR3 DNA: TGTGCCAGCAGCCCGGGGGGGGGCCAAGAGACCCAGTACTTC; CDR3 protein: CASSPGGGQETQYF
V gene: TRBV11-2; clone size: .; J gene: TRBJ2-1; D gene: .; CDR3 DNA: TGTGCCAGCAGCTTAGCGGGCAGCCACGAGCAGTTCTTC; CDR3 protein: CASSLAGSHEQFF
V gene: TRBV9; clone size: many; J gene: TRBJ2-7; D gene: .; CDR3 DNA: TGTGCCAGCAGCCCCCGGACTGGATCCTACGAGCAGTACTTC; CDR3 protein: CASSPRTGSYEQYF
V gene: TRBV10-3; clone size: .; J gene: TRBJ2-3; D gene: .; CDR3 DNA: TGTGCCATCAGGCCGGGAACTAGCACAGATACGCAGTATTTT; CDR3 protein: CAIRPGTSTDTQYF
V gene: TRBV25-1; clone size: many; J gene: TRBJ1-1; D gene: TRBD1; CDR3 DNA: TGTGCCAGCAGTGTGGGACAGGGGAAGATGAACACTGAAGCTTTCTTT; CDR3 protein: CASSVGQGKMNTEAFF
V gene: TRBV4-1; clone size: .; J gene: TRBJ2-5; D gene: TRBD2; CDR3 DNA: TGCGCCAGCAGACCACTAGCGGGAGGTTCCCAAGAGACCCAGTACTTC; CDR3 protein: CASRPLAGGSQETQYF
V gene: TRBV28; clone size: .; J gene: TRBJ2-6; D gene: .; CDR3 DNA: TGTGCCAGCAGTTTGGCACCTGGGGCCAACGTCCTGACTTTC; CDR3 protein: CASSLAPGANVLTF
V gene: TRBV18; clone size: .; J gene: TRBJ2-1; D gene: .; CDR3 DNA: TGTGCCAGCTCCCTCAGATCGGGTGAGCAGTTCTTC; CDR3 protein: CASSLRSGEQFF
V gene: TRBV7-3; clone size: .; J gene: TRBJ2-1; D gene: .; CDR3 DNA: TGTGCCAGCACGCTATCAACCGAACCCAATGAGCAGTTCTTC; CDR3 protein: CASTLSTEPNEQFF
V gene: TRBV7-8; clone size: few; J gene: TRBJ1-1; D gene: .; CDR3 DNA: TGTGCCAGCAGCTTGCTTATGAGGGGTGGGGACACTGAAGCTTTCTTT; CDR3 protein: CASSLLMRGGDTEAFF
V gene: TRBV2; clone size: .; J gene: TRBJ2-6; D gene: .; CDR3 DNA: TGTGCCAGCAGTGAAATCGTAGGGGAAACTGGGGCCAACGTCCTGACTTTC; CDR3 protein: CASSEIVGETGANVLTF
V gene: TRBV5-1; clone size: .; J gene: TRBJ2-7; D gene: .; CDR3 DNA: TGCGCCAGCAGCAAGGCCGAGGGCGGTAGCTCCTACGAGCAGTACTTC; CDR3 protein: CASSKAEGGSSYEQYF
V gene: TRBV28; clone size: few; J gene: TRBJ1-2; D gene: .; CDR3 DNA: TGTGCCAGCAGTTCCTCAGGAAACTATGGCTACACCTTC; CDR3 protein: CASSSSGNYGYTF
V gene: TRBV30; clone size: .; J gene: TRBJ2-7; D gene: .; CDR3 DNA: TGTGCCTGGGGGCGTGACCAGGCTACGGGGCAGTACTTC; CDR3 protein: CAWGRDQATGQYF
V gene: TRBV7-9; clone size: .; J gene: TRBJ1-5; D gene: .; CDR3 DNA: TGTGCCAGCAGCTTAGTTGGGGCAGTCAATCAGCCCCAGCATTTT; CDR3 protein: CASSLVGAVNQPQHF
V gene: TRBV30; clone size: .; J gene: TRBJ2-1; D gene: TRBD2; CDR3 DNA: TGTGCCTGGAGTGTGTGGACTAGCGGGAGTAATGAGCAGTTCTTC; CDR3 protein: CAWSVWTSGSNEQFF
V gene: TRBV2; clone size: medium-sized; J gene: TRBJ1-2; D gene: .; CDR3 DNA: TGTGCCAGCAGTGGGGGTGGCTATGGCTACACCTTC; CDR3 protein: CASSGGGYGYTF
V gene: TRBV28; clone size: .; J gene: TRBJ1-1; D gene: TRBD1; CDR3 DNA: TGTGCCAGCAGTCTGACCGGGACAGGGGGCGACCTAAACACTGAAGCTTTCTTT; CDR3 protein: CASSLTGTGGDLNTEAFF
V gene: TRBV2; clone size: few; J gene: TRBJ2-7; D gene: .; CDR3 DNA: TGTGCCAGCACCCCACCGGGGGCCGACGAGCAGTACTTC; CDR3 protein: CASTPPGADEQYF
V gene: TRBV6-2/TRBV6-3; clone size: few; J gene: TRBJ2-1; D gene: .; CDR3 DNA: TGTGCCAGCAGTTACCTGCAGTGGAGCTCCTACAATGAGCAGTTCTTC; CDR3 protein: CASSYLQWSSYNEQFF
V gene: TRBV6-5; clone size: .; J gene: TRBJ2-3; D gene: .; CDR3 DNA: TGTGCCAGCAGTCCCCCCAATGCAGATACGCAGTATTTT; CDR3 protein: CASSPPNADTQYF
V gene: TRBV20-1; clone size: .; J gene: TRBJ2-1; D gene: TRBD2; CDR3 DNA: TGCAGTGCTAGAGGGAAGACTAGCGGGAGTTACAATGAGCAGTTCTTC; CDR3 protein: CSARGKTSGSYNEQFF